Given below is one TCR beta chain in context. Within the sample, other DNA sequences also encode this same CDR3. The V and J ends lost 5 bases and 1 base respectively, with 9 bases between them. Germline V gene sequence: CDR1 MNHEY, CDR2 SMNVEV (reference sequence). The CDR3 is 13 residues long. This sample was taken from a study of T cell changes during pregnancy in multiple sclerosis. TCRdb's copy holds only in-frame clones and misses some; the assay was immunoSEQ multiplex PCR. The table includes 45,000 to 65,000 clones, under 95% detected once. The source was CD8+ T cells from peripheral blood mononuclear cells, collected in the third trimester of pregnancy. This rearrangement joins TRBV27 to TRBJ2-7; no clear D. This TCR derives from a female donor with multiple sclerosis, enrolled in a pregnancy study. In DNA, the CDR3 is TGTGCCAGCAGTCCCCGAGGATCCTACGAGCAGTACTTC. Its protein product is CASSPRGSYEQYF.